This TCR beta chain emerged from a study of tumor and adjacent non-tumor tissue in lung cancer (dated by TCRdb to 2017 to 2018). Looking at the study overall: Of the cohort, roughly 12 patients had adenocarcinoma, 2 had squamous cell carcinoma and 1 had small cell lung cancer. The roughly 15 patients were aged roughly 30 to 80 years, included ten or so men and 5 women, and had TNM stage I to III disease. The study compared bulk TCRbeta repertoires between lung tumor tissue and matched distant non-tumor lung tissue from fewer than 18 lung cancer patients. A total of some 130,000,000 productive TCRbeta reads were generated by sequencing, corresponding to an average of roughly 4.1 million reads per sample. A few dozen paired specimens, one tumor and one normal lung sample per patient, were profiled by TCRbeta CDR3 sequencing. Here is what the overall study found, with its caveats: Peripheral blood was not sequenced, so blood TCRbeta repertoires in these lung cancer patients were not examined. Only around 16 patients were in the cohort, and the authors stated that larger samples and more detailed clinical data are needed. The top 100 clones accounted for a significantly larger cumulative portion of the repertoire in normal lung than in tumor tissue. TCR diversity was significantly higher in younger patients, and greater tumor TCR diversity was associated with shorter overall survival and shorter disease-free survival. TCR diversity (inverse Simpson) was significantly higher in tumor than in normal lung tissue (431.37 vs 166.20, P = 0.0075, Mann-Whitney U test). Neither the sequencing platform nor unique molecular identifiers are mentioned in the methods.

With respect to this clonotype: No cognate antigen has been identified for it. No qualities accompany the bases; no much larger clone lies one base away.

Receptors were amplified or captured by multiplex PCR. The sequencer listed for this sample is Illumina HiSeq 2500. TCRbeta libraries were constructed through three rounds of nested PCR with primers (Table S4) according to protocols modified from ARM-PCR. Before sequencing, PCR products of 200-500 bp were cut from the gel and purified using the QIAquick gel extraction kit. In the source study's methods: Trimmomatic was used to clean the reads, FLASH was used to merge the reads into complete CDR3 sequences, and MiTCR was used to assign the reads to V(D)J germline segments. VDJtools was used to compute clonal diversity as the inverse Simpson's index. In-frame sequences without a premature stop codon were defined as productive reads. The public reads were run again by TCRdb, first through fastp at Q25 and then through MiXCR, and only productive beta chains were kept. Each CDR3 protein gets just one entry, which takes the most common genes and DNA from the rows behind it. These V and J calls rely on TCRdb rather than the paper's analysis. This sample holds 84,000 or so distinct CDR3 sequences; about 61% were observed only once. Roughly 14% of the sample lies in the top ten.

RNA was isolated from bulk, unsorted tissue, and RNA quality was assessed with a NanoDrop ND-1000 and an Agilent 2100. The donors were newly diagnosed lung cancer patients admitted for thoracic surgery in China from August to November 2014 who had not received prior chemotherapy. Patients who had received previous radiotherapy or chemotherapy, or who had another concurrent cancer, were excluded from the study. Pieces of surgical tissue measuring about 1-2.1 cm3 were kept in RNAlater solution and held at -80 degrees C until needed. According to the germline V gene (reference sequence), CDR1 reads GTSNPN and CDR2 reads SVGIG. V is clipped by 1 base and J by 1 base, and the sequence between their germline boundaries is 11 bases long. The CDR3, cysteine through phenylalanine, is 15 amino acids long. Left in the record is the CDR3 DNA by itself, 45 bases read in frame from the first base.

The specimen sequenced was lung tumor tissue. The source is a man between 70 and 80 years old with non-small cell lung cancer. This chain joins TRBV30 to TRBJ1-5; the D gene assignment is ambiguous. CDR3 protein: CAWSGGGSSNQPQHF. The sequenced DNA is TGTGCCTGGAGTGGGGGAGGGTCCAGCAATCAGCCCCAGCATTTT.